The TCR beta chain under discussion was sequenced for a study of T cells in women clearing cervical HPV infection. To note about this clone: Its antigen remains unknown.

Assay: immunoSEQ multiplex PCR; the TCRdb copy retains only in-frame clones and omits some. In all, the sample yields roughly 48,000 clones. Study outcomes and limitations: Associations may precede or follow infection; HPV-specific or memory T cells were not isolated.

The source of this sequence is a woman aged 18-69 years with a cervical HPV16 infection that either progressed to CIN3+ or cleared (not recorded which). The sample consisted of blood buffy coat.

The CDR3 bases that were read are TGCGCCAGCAGTACCCTACAGGCCAATCAGCCC. It yields the protein CASSTLQANQP. The entire CDR3 reads CASSTLQANQPQHF. The V call is TRBV10-2, the J call TRBJ1-5; D may be TRBD1 (5 bases). From the germline J gene comes the end of the CDR3, since the read stops 3 residues before it. This CDR3 contains 14 residues. Germline V gives CDR1 WSHSY, CDR2 SAAADI. Trimming pared 5 bases from V and 3 bases from J, leaving 11 bases between.